This T cell receptor (beta chain) was sequenced during a study of T cell responses to AZD1222 COVID-19 vaccine. The study, taken as a whole, reports: Two AZD1222 administrations were followed by greater Spike-specific TCR breadth and depth. White British ancestry dominated among donors, who included more females, and clonal diversity was possibly underestimated. It was only a handful of AZD1222 recipients who were seropositive at baseline. No repertoire was sampled before or during the peak T cell response, only after it.

The table came from immunoSEQ multiplex PCR; TCRdb's copy has only in-frame clones and leaves some out. The sample has more than 100,000 clones; around 92% are singletons. On this clone: Antigen unknown.

The CDR3 loop spans 16 amino acids. Germline values: CDR1 KGHSH, CDR2 LQKENI. Between the trimmed V and J ends, which lost 1 base and 8 bases, there was a span of 18 bases. This chain joins TRBV18 and TRBJ2-1, with D perhaps given as TRBD1 or TRBD2 (5 bases each). Sequences were derived from peripheral blood, sampled 28 days after the second AZD1222 dose. This sequence originates from an adult who received the AZD1222 COVID-19 vaccine. The CDR3 region has the DNA TGTGCCAGCTCACCACTGCAGCCGAGGGGTGGGCATGAGCAGTTCTTC. Translating gives CASSPLQPRGGHEQFF.